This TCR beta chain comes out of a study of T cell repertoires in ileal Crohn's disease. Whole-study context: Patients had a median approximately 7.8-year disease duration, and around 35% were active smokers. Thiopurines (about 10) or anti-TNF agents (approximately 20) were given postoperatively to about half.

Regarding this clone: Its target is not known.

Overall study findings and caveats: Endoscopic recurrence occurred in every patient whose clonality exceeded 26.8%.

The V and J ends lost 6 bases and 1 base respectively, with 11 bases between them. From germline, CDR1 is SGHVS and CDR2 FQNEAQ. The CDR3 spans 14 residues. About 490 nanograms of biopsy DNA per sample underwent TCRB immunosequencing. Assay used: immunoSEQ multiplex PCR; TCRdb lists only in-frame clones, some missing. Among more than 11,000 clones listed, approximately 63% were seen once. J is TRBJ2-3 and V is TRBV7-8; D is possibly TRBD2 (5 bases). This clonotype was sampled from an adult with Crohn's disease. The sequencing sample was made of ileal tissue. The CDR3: CASRSGSGTDTQYF. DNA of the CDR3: TGTGCCAGCAGGTCGGGGAGTGGCACAGATACGCAGTATTTT. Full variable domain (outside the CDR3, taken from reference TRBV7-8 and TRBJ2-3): GAGVSQSPRYKVAKRGQDVALRCDPISGHVSLFWYQQALGQGPEFLTYFQNEAQLDKSGLPSDRFFAERPEGSVSTLKIQRTQQEDSAVYLCASRSGSGTDTQYFGPGTRLTVL.